The 32 T cell receptor beta chains reported below all come from one sample, sequenced in a study of CD8+ T cells in alopecia areata. cDNA serving as the sequencing template came from extracted, reverse transcribed RNA. The protocol was immunoSEQ multiplex PCR, while the TCRdb copy is restricted to in-frame clones and leaves out a portion. The sample includes under 300,000 clones, under 70% of them seen just once. This sample comprised CD4+ T cells sorted from blood, obtained at week 0. Receptor source: a human donor with alopecia areata.

Details on this clone: The conserved phenylalanine or tryptophan normally closing the CDR3 is absent here, so this likely arose from a read error. The limits of the CDR3 on the DNA are not certain, so only TCRdb's listed CDR3 is given. This chain joins TRBV28 and TRBJ2-7; TRBD1, the D gene given by the table, was not confirmed from the DNA. The CDR3 numbers 10 amino acids, ends counted. Germline V gives CDR1 MDHEN, CDR2 SYDVKM. This chain's CDR3 is CASSFRRDRY.

This clone was counted between two and nine times. The rearrangement links TRBV6-1 to TRBJ2-5, with TRBD1 as a possible D gene (6 bases). V was trimmed by 6 bases and J by 2 bases, leaving 10 bases between them. The CDR3 is 13 residues long. CDR1 and CDR2 (germline): MNHNS, SASEGT. In DNA, the CDR3 is TGTGCCAGCAGCCGGGACATACAAGAGACCCAGTACTTC. It codes for CASSRDIQETQYF.

This chain joins TRBV2 and TRBJ1-5; a possible D gene is TRBD1 (5 bases). Germline V gene lookup returns CDR1 SNHLY and CDR2 FYNNEI. Trimming left V 6 bases short and J 4 bases short, with 16 bases between. This CDR3 has 15 residues. CDR3 in amino acids: CASRLGQEGNQPQHF. The DNA for the CDR3 is TGTGCCAGCAGGCTTGGGCAGGAGGGGAATCAGCCCCAGCATTTT.

About this clone itself: The same CDR3 can be traced to other DNA sequences in this sample. The chain combines TRBV29-1 with TRBJ2-5; D remains unclear. The V gene's germline CDR1 is SQVTM and CDR2 ANQGSEA. CDR3 length equals 12 residues. V lost 6 bases to trimming and J lost 0 bases, with 8 bases between them. In DNA form, the CDR3 reads TGCAGCGTCGGACGGTACCAAGAGACCCAGTACTTC. Amino acid sequence: CSVGRYQETQYF.

This clone was observed a handful of times. The sample has other DNA sequences that encode this CDR3 too. The rearrangement joins TRBV30 to TRBJ1-1; D is perhaps TRBD1 (6 bases). Germline V lookup: CDR1 GTSNPN, CDR2 SVGIG (reference sequence). This CDR3 region has 13 residues. V was clipped by 2 bases and J by 1 base, with 8 bases between them. DNA of the CDR3: TGTGCCTGGAGTCGGACAGCGAACACTGAAGCTTTCTTT. It codes for CAWSRTANTEAFF.

The table lists this clone with a few counts. This chain links TRBV30 with TRBJ1-1; D perhaps matches TRBD1 (5 bases). Germline V CDR1 and CDR2: GTSNPN, SVGIG (reference sequence). V was clipped by 8 bases and J by 1 base, with 17 bases between them. There are 14 residues in the CDR3. The CDR3 DNA sequence: TGTGCCCACGGGGCACCGTTTGGGAACACTGAAGCTTTCTTT. Its translation: CAHGAPFGNTEAFF.

This clone has only a few counts. This rearrangement joins TRBV21-1 to TRBJ1-4; TRBD1 reflects the table's D call only, with no check against the DNA. TRBV21-1 is termed a pseudogene. This CDR3 comprises 15 residues. The CDR3 spells CASSKGGQWIEKLFF. The CDR3, as DNA: TGTGCCAGCAGCAAAGGGGGACAGTGGATTGAAAAACTGTTTTTT.

This chain joins TRBV7-8 and TRBJ2-7, with 13 bases fitting TRBD2. The CDR3 runs to 15 residues. Germline values: CDR1 SGHVS, CDR2 FQNEAQ. The junction had 5 bases not matched to a gene; V was cut back by 6 bases and J by 3 bases. The CDR3 loop reads CASRSGTSGVYEQYF. CDR3 DNA sequence: TGTGCCAGCAGATCCGGGACTAGCGGGGTCTACGAGCAGTACTTC.

The J gene is TRBJ1-6, the V gene TRBV2; D ambiguous. From germline, CDR1 is SNHLY and CDR2 FYNNEI. This CDR3 region has 13 residues. V dropped 8 bases and J dropped 10 bases, with 15 bases sitting between them. DNA of the CDR3: TGTGCCAGCGAGGAGGCCGGGGTGTCACCCCTCCACTTT. Protein sequence: CASEEAGVSPLHF.

This clone was recorded a few times. This rearrangement joins TRBV29-1 to TRBJ2-3; 8 positions match TRBD2. CDR1 and CDR2 from the germline V gene are SQVTM and ANQGSEA. With V trimmed by 6 bases and J by 7 bases, 15 bases remained unmatched. CDR3 length equals 15 residues. The CDR3 protein is CSVILLAEKAYTQYF. CDR3 coding DNA: TGCAGCGTCATATTACTAGCGGAGAAAGCTTATACGCAGTATTTT.

J is TRBJ2-1 and V is TRBV9; TRBD2 aligns across 10 bases. The CDR3 loop spans 15 amino acids. The V gene end was trimmed by 3 bases and the J gene end by 8 bases; junction bases not matched to a gene: 8. Per germline, CDR1 SGDLS and CDR2 YYNGEE. Written as DNA, the CDR3 is TGTGCCAGCAGCGGTAGCGGGGGGAGTTTGGATGAGCAGTTCTTC. Protein sequence: CASSGSGGSLDEQFF. Full variable domain (rest looked up from reference TRBV9 and TRBJ2-1): DSGVTQTPKHLITATGQRVTLRCSPRSGDLSVYWYQQSLDQGLQFLIQYYNGEERAKGNILERFSAQQFPDLHSELNLSSLELGDSALYFCASSGSGGSLDEQFFGPGTRLTVL.

This chain links TRBV4-1 with TRBJ2-3, with D possibly matching TRBD2 (5 bases). The CDR3 consists of 14 residues. V shed 3 bases and J shed 6 bases, with 13 bases lying between them. Germline values: CDR1 MGHRA, CDR2 YSYEKL. For the CDR3, the DNA is TGCGCCAGCAGCCAGCGGGCTCTCCGGGATACGCAGTATTTT. Translating it yields CASSQRALRDTQYF.

The V and J genes are TRBV29-1 and TRBJ2-1; D is perhaps TRBD1 (6 bases). The germline V gene has CDR1 SQVTM and CDR2 ANQGSEA. The CDR3 has 12 amino acids. The V end was cut by 7 bases, the J end by 14 bases, with 21 bases between. CDR3 in amino acids: CSAQDGAPGEFF. CDR3 nucleotide sequence: TGCAGCGCCCAAGACGGGGCCCCAGGGGAGTTCTTC.

This clone was found once. The V call is TRBV19, the J call TRBJ1-1; D unresolved. The CDR3 length is 13 residues. Germline-derived CDR1 and CDR2 are LNHDA and SQIVND (reference sequence). V was trimmed by 6 bases and J by 1 base, leaving 9 bases between them. This chain's CDR3 is CASSPTSNTEAFF. As DNA, the CDR3 is TGTGCCAGTAGCCCCACCTCGAACACTGAAGCTTTCTTT.

The chain links TRBV5-1 to TRBJ1-1, with D maybe TRBD1 (6 bases). The CDR3 totals 14 residues. Germline values: CDR1 SGHRS, CDR2 YFSETQ. V shed 1 base and J shed 4 bases, with 11 bases lying between them. The CDR3 DNA reads as TGCGCCAGCAGCTTGTCGCTGGACAGCACTGAAGCTTTCTTT. As protein: CASSLSLDSTEAFF.

This clone has just one count. The rearrangement links TRBV9 to TRBJ2-2; possibly TRBD1 for D (5 bases). CDR3 length equals 17 residues. Trimming stripped 0 bases from V and 0 bases from J, with 12 bases between. Germline V gene data show CDR1 as SGDLS and CDR2 as YYNGEE. Here the CDR3 reads CASSVASQAPNTGELFF. The CDR3 nucleotides are TGTGCCAGCAGCGTAGCTTCACAGGCCCCGAACACCGGGGAGCTGTTTTTT.

This rearrangement joins TRBV29-1 to TRBJ1-1, with 9 bases that match TRBD1. The trim removed 4 bases at V and 5 bases at J, leaving 8 bases unmatched. The germline gives CDR1 SQVTM, CDR2 ANQGSEA. The CDR3 length is 14 residues. The CDR3 reads CSVAQGQGVTEAFF. CDR3 nucleotides: TGCAGCGTTGCCCAGGGACAGGGCGTAACTGAAGCTTTCTTT.

J is TRBJ2-1 and V is TRBV2, with 7 bases lining up with TRBD2. The CDR3 totals 13 residues. Trimming cost V 7 bases and J 10 bases; bases outside gene matches: 10. From germline, CDR1 is SNHLY and CDR2 FYNNEI. CDR3 nucleotides: TGTGCCAGCACCCCTCGGGGGGTTAACGAGCAGTTCTTC. Translated: CASTPRGVNEQFF.

This chain links TRBV29-1 with TRBJ1-2, with D unresolved. Trimming shortened V by 4 bases and J by 1 base, and 7 bases separated the two germline ends. This CDR3 has 12 residues. The V gene's germline CDR1 is SQVTM and CDR2 ANQGSEA. CDR3 DNA sequence: TGCAGCGTTGCCGCTGATAACTATGGCTACACCTTC. Translated, it gives CSVAADNYGYTF.

This chain links TRBV30 with TRBJ2-3; D gene uncertain. Germline values: CDR1 GTSNPN, CDR2 SVGIG (reference sequence). CDR3 length: 13 residues. V lost 5 bases and J 1 base, leaving 10 bases between the germline ends. The CDR3 bases are TGTGCCTGGGTTGGGCCGGGCACAGATACGCAGTATTTT. It encodes CAWVGPGTDTQYF.

This chain links TRBV30 with TRBJ2-1; D is uncertain. Trimming left V 0 bases short and J 13 bases short, with 13 bases between. This CDR3 comprises 12 residues. Germline CDR1 GTSNPN, CDR2 SVGIG (reference sequence). CDR3 nucleotides: TGTGCCTGGAGTGTACTGGCAGCCAACCAGTTCTTC. This translates into CAWSVLAANQFF.

V is TRBV30 and J is TRBJ2-1; TRBD2 matches 7 bases. Per germline, CDR1 GTSNPN and CDR2 SVGIG (reference sequence). This CDR3 has 14 amino acids. Trimming cost V 8 bases and J 9 bases; bases outside gene matches: 16. The DNA for the CDR3 is TGTGCCGGGCGGAAAAAGCGGGGCAACGGTGAGCAGTTCTTC. It encodes CAGRKKRGNGEQFF.

The chain carries TRBV12-5 and TRBJ1-5; D perhaps matches TRBD1 (6 bases). The germline V and J ends were trimmed by 6 bases and 0 bases, with 6 bases remaining between them. Germline-derived CDR1 and CDR2 are LGHNT and FRNRAP. The CDR3 has 13 amino acids. CDR3 sequence reads: CASGQGSNQPQHF. The CDR3 DNA follows: TGTGCTAGTGGACAGGGTAGCAATCAGCCCCAGCATTTT.

This chain uses TRBV6-6 with TRBJ1-5; D possibly corresponds to TRBD1 (5 bases). V lost 1 base, J lost 7 bases, and 11 bases lay in between. Germline V gene lookup returns CDR1 MNHNY and CDR2 SVGAGI (reference sequence). The CDR3 has 14 amino acids. CDR3 bases: TGTGCCAGCAGTTACTGGGGGGAAGGACAGCCCCAGCATTTT. Protein: CASSYWGEGQPQHF.

The rearrangement uses TRBV9 and TRBJ2-3, with 10 bases fitting TRBD2. J was trimmed by 5 bases and V by 4 bases; bases with no gene match: 16. This CDR3 comprises 18 residues. CDR1 and CDR2 (germline): SGDLS, YYNGEE. The CDR3 coding sequence is TGTGCCAGCAGCTCCCACGGAGGACTAGCGGCGACCTTAGATACGCAGTATTTT. As protein: CASSSHGGLAATLDTQYF.

The gene calls are TRBV29-1 and TRBJ2-5, with D maybe TRBD2 (5 bases). Per germline, CDR1 SQVTM and CDR2 ANQGSEA. V was clipped by 5 bases and J by 0 bases, with 13 bases between them. This CDR3 has 14 amino acids. The CDR3 DNA reads TGCAGCGTTCTTTTTGCGGGCCACCAAGAGACCCAGTACTTC. It encodes CSVLFAGHQETQYF. The full variable domain, rest sourced from reference TRBV29-1 and TRBJ2-5, is SAVISQKPSRDICQRGTSLTIQCQVDSQVTMMFWYRQQPGQSLTLIATANQGSEATYESGFVIDKFPISRPNLTFSTLTVSNMSPEDSSIYLCSVLFAGHQETQYFGPGTRLLVL.

The rearrangement links TRBV2 to TRBJ2-2; TRBD1 is a possible D gene (6 bases). The CDR3 spans 17 residues. Germline V gives CDR1 SNHLY, CDR2 FYNNEI. Trimming cost V 8 bases and J 0 bases, with 19 bases left between them. The CDR3, as DNA: TGTGCCAGCCTGCCGGGCAGGGGATTTACGAACACCGGGGAGCTGTTTTTT. Protein product: CASLPGRGFTNTGELFF.

J is TRBJ1-1 and V is TRBV27; D is possibly TRBD1 (5 bases). V shed 4 bases and J shed 0 bases, with 6 bases lying between them. Looked up from germline, CDR1 is MNHEY and CDR2 is SMNVEV (reference sequence). The CDR3 contains 13 residues. CDR3 sequence: CASSSGLNTEAFF. The CDR3 DNA sequence: TGTGCCAGCAGTTCGGGACTGAACACTGAAGCTTTCTTT.

The chain is built from TRBV15 and TRBJ2-5; possibly TRBD2 for D (6 bases). Germline V CDR1 and CDR2: LNHNV, YYDKDF (reference sequence). V lost 0 bases and J 2 bases, leaving 7 bases between the germline ends. This CDR3 contains 14 residues. CDR3 protein: CATSRDLAQETQYF. The CDR3, as DNA: TGTGCCACCAGCAGAGATCTAGCGCAAGAGACCCAGTACTTC.

The chain combines TRBV29-1 with TRBJ1-2; maybe TRBD1 (6 bases). Deletions cut 2 bases from V and 5 bases from J, with 9 bases between. Germline values: CDR1 SQVTM, CDR2 ANQGSEA. CDR3 length equals 12 residues. CDR3 nucleotides: TGCAGCGTTGAAAAAGGGGGGTATGGCTACACCTTC. Amino acid sequence: CSVEKGGYGYTF. Combining the CDR3 with reference TRBV29-1 and TRBJ1-2 gives the whole variable domain SAVISQKPSRDICQRGTSLTIQCQVDSQVTMMFWYRQQPGQSLTLIATANQGSEATYESGFVIDKFPISRPNLTFSTLTVSNMSPEDSSIYLCSVEKGGYGYTFGSGTRLTVV.

This clone showed up just a few times. This chain joins TRBV7-2 and TRBJ2-2; D perhaps matches TRBD1 (5 bases). The V gene's germline CDR1 is SGHTA and CDR2 FQGNSA. This CDR3 comprises 14 residues. Trimming took off 2 bases at V and 5 bases at J, with 9 bases between the two ends. CDR3 residues: CASSLRGWTGELFF. The CDR3 coding sequence is TGTGCCAGCAGCTTAAGGGGTTGGACCGGGGAGCTGTTTTTT.

The genes are TRBV4-3 and TRBJ2-1; 9 positions agree with TRBD2. Per germline, CDR1 LGHNA and CDR2 YSLEER. The CDR3 has 14 amino acids. Trimming at V came to 0 bases and at J to 13 bases, leaving 7 bases not matched to a gene. The CDR3 DNA reads as TGCGCCAGCAGCCAAGATACGGGACTAGCTTTCCAGTTCTTC. Encoded protein: CASSQDTGLAFQFF.